Each of the 28 T cell receptor beta chains below was sequenced from the same sample in a study of shared clonotypes between healthy human individuals. CD45RO-negative cells were positively selected for CCR7, leaving out terminally differentiated effector memory CD45RA+ cells. Sequencing used immunoSEQ multiplex PCR; TCRdb keeps in-frame clones, though not all of them. The table includes some 2 million clones, approximately 94% detected once. The specimen sequenced was naive CD8+ T cells sorted from blood. Every receptor here comes from a man younger than 35 in good health.

The chain carries TRBV6-5 and TRBJ2-7; maybe TRBD1 (6 bases). Per the germline V gene, CDR1 is MNHEY and CDR2 is SVGAGI. The CDR3 length is 14 residues. With 0 bases removed from V and 7 bases from J, the gap between germline ends came to 13 bases. The CDR3 protein is CASSYSEGTQEQYF. DNA of the CDR3: TGTGCCAGCAGTTACTCTGAAGGGACACAGGAGCAGTACTTC.

This clone was counted a few times. The rearrangement links TRBV29-1 to TRBJ1-1, with D hard to call. CDR1 is SQVTM and CDR2 is ANQGSEA in the germline V gene. Trimming pared 4 bases from V and 1 base from J, leaving 16 bases between. The CDR3 runs 15 residues. The CDR3 region has the DNA TGCAGCGTTGGTGGAGGAGCAGATACGAACACTGAAGCTTTCTTT. Protein sequence: CSVGGGADTNTEAFF.

The chain carries TRBV5-4 and TRBJ2-3; TRBD1 is a possible D gene (5 bases). The CDR3 is made up of 17 amino acids. V lost 3 bases and J lost 4, with 21 bases in between. Germline values: CDR1 SGHNT, CDR2 YYREEE (reference sequence). The CDR3 DNA follows: TGTGCCAGCAGCTCCGAGACGCTAGAAGGGGTGCCAGATACGCAGTATTTT. It codes for CASSSETLEGVPDTQYF.

The genes are TRBV2 and TRBJ2-7, with TRBD2 matching 10 bases. Losses at the gene ends were 4 bases for V and 4 bases for J; bases not matched to a gene: 7. CDR3 length: 15 residues. CDR1 is SNHLY, CDR2 FYNNEI, per germline. The CDR3 loop reads CASSGTSGIHYEQYF. The CDR3 nucleotides are TGTGCCAGCAGTGGTACTAGCGGGATTCATTACGAGCAGTACTTC. Drawing the rest from reference TRBV2 and TRBJ2-7, the complete variable domain is EPEVTQTPSHQVTQMGQEVILRCVPISNHLYFYWYRQILGQKVEFLVSFYNNEISEKSEIFDDQFSVERPDGSNFTLKIRSTKLEDSAMYFCASSGTSGIHYEQYFGPGTRLTVT.

This clone was seen once. The J gene is TRBJ1-5, the V gene TRBV27, with 8 bases identical to TRBD1. From germline, CDR1 is MNHEY and CDR2 SMNVEV (reference sequence). Trimming at V came to 5 bases and at J to 3 bases, leaving 3 bases not matched to a gene. There are 14 residues in the CDR3. The CDR3: CASSDRGYNQPQHF. The CDR3 nucleotides are TGTGCCAGCAGTGACAGGGGTTACAATCAGCCCCAGCATTTT.

Of note for this clone: The same CDR3 also results from other DNA sequences found in this sample. The chain carries TRBV9 and TRBJ2-5, with 13 bases that match TRBD2. Losses at the gene ends were 0 bases for V and 5 bases for J; bases not matched to a gene: 4. The CDR3 spans 16 residues. Germline V gene lookup returns CDR1 SGDLS and CDR2 YYNGEE. The CDR3 sequence: CASSVELAGGRETQYF. CDR3 nucleotides: TGTGCCAGCAGCGTAGAACTAGCGGGAGGGCGGGAGACCCAGTACTTC.

J is TRBJ2-7 and V is TRBV5-1; maybe TRBD2 (5 bases). CDR1 and CDR2 from the germline V gene are SGHRS and YFSETQ. This CDR3 has 12 amino acids. The ends were cut back, 5 bases at V and 2 bases at J, with 8 bases in the middle. Written as DNA, the CDR3 is TGCGCCAGCAGGGACGGGACCTACGAGCAGTACTTC. This sequence encodes CASRDGTYEQYF.

This rearrangement joins TRBV5-4 to TRBJ2-3, with TRBD2 matching 9 bases. With V trimmed by 2 bases and J by 3 bases, 7 bases remained unmatched. CDR3 length equals 16 residues. Germline V gene data show CDR1 as SGHNT and CDR2 as YYREEE (reference sequence). For the CDR3, the DNA is TGTGCCAGCAGCTTTAGGACTAGCGATTTAACAGATACGCAGTATTTT. It specifies CASSFRTSDLTDTQYF.

The rearrangement joins TRBV6-5 to TRBJ1-1; unclear D gene. CDR1 is MNHEY and CDR2 is SVGAGI in the germline V gene. This CDR3 spans 14 amino acids. V lost 9 bases to trimming and J lost 5 bases, with 19 bases between them. DNA of the CDR3: TGTGCCAGTACGGGAACTGGACGGGAAACTGAAGCTTTCTTT. This translates into CASTGTGRETEAFF.

The chain has TRBV5-5 and TRBJ2-7, with D uncertain. V lost 1 base and J 3 bases, leaving 8 bases between the germline ends. The CDR3 sequence is 13 residues long. In germline, CDR1 is SGHKS, CDR2 YYEKEE (reference sequence). This CDR3 reads CASSLWANYEQYF. Written as DNA, the CDR3 is TGTGCCAGCAGCTTGTGGGCAAACTACGAGCAGTACTTC.

The rearrangement uses TRBV5-1 and TRBJ1-1; D possibly corresponds to TRBD1 (6 bases). The germline V gene has CDR1 SGHRS and CDR2 YFSETQ. Trimming took 5 bases from V and 5 from J, leaving 16 bases between them. The CDR3 is 14 residues long. CDR3 DNA sequence: TGCGCCAGCAGTTCAAAGGGGGATAATACTGAAGCTTTCTTT. It is translated as CASSSKGDNTEAFF.

The chain employs TRBV10-3 and TRBJ2-3; D call uncertain. Germline V gives CDR1 ENHRY, CDR2 SYGVKD. The CDR3 has 14 residues. The ends were cut back, 2 bases at V and 2 bases at J, with 8 bases in the middle. This CDR3 is CAISEPLVTDTQYF. CDR3 nucleotide sequence: TGTGCCATCAGTGAGCCGCTAGTCACAGATACGCAGTATTTT.

The rearrangement links TRBV27 to TRBJ2-7; 8 nucleotides line up with TRBD1. V shed 3 bases, J shed 4 bases, and the junction held 8 bases outside the gene matches. The CDR3 sequence is 15 residues long. Germline V gene data show CDR1 as MNHEY and CDR2 as SMNVEV (reference sequence). CDR3 loop: CASSFGYGQGYEQYF. DNA for the CDR3: TGTGCCAGCAGTTTTGGATACGGACAGGGTTACGAGCAGTACTTC.

This sequence joins TRBV7-8 and TRBJ2-4; 7 bases line up with TRBD1. Trimming removed 0 bases from V and 2 bases from J; junction bases left unmatched: 10. The CDR3 extends over 18 amino acids. CDR1 SGHVS and CDR2 FQNEAQ come from the germline V gene. CDR3 region: CASSLAAGTVLTKNIQYF. Written as DNA, the CDR3 is TGTGCCAGCAGCTTAGCAGCCGGGACAGTCCTTACCAAAAACATTCAGTACTTC.

This clone appeared once. The chain has TRBV4-3 and TRBJ2-7; the D gene is possibly TRBD2 (5 bases). The ends were cut back, 1 base at V and 2 bases at J, with 12 bases in the middle. CDR3 length: 15 residues. The V gene's germline CDR1 is LGHNA and CDR2 YSLEER. CDR3 sequence reads: CASSQGGLSAYEQYF. CDR3 DNA: TGCGCCAGCAGCCAAGGAGGGCTTTCCGCCTACGAGCAGTACTTC.

The chain couples TRBV9 to TRBJ1-4; 7 bases match TRBD1. With 3 bases clipped from V and 8 bases from J, the junction kept 7 bases outside the gene matches. This CDR3 contains 14 residues. From germline, CDR1 is SGDLS and CDR2 YYNGEE. The CDR3 protein is CASSEGGGVEKLFF. CDR3 DNA sequence: TGTGCCAGCAGCGAAGGAGGGGGCGTGGAAAAACTGTTTTTT.

Comment on this clone: This CDR3 is also generated by other DNA sequences in the sample. The chain links TRBV5-1 to TRBJ1-5; D remains ambiguous. V was pared by 0 bases and J by 7 bases, with 11 bases between. CDR1 is SGHRS, CDR2 YFSETQ, per germline. The CDR3 is 14 amino acids. The CDR3 protein is CASSLDPGGQPQHF. The CDR3 nucleotides are TGCGCCAGCAGCTTGGATCCGGGTGGGCAGCCCCAGCATTTT.

J is TRBJ1-1 and V is TRBV19, with D perhaps TRBD1 (6 bases). This CDR3 contains 16 residues. Trimming stripped 3 bases from V and 0 bases from J, with 14 bases between. Looked up from germline, CDR1 is LNHDA and CDR2 is SQIVND (reference sequence). This CDR3 reads CASSIGQHHVNTEAFF. The CDR3 DNA reads as TGTGCCAGTAGTATTGGACAGCACCATGTGAACACTGAAGCTTTCTTT.

This clone came up once. The chain's CDR3 is CSPGQGAKSYEQYF. The CDR3 coding sequence is TGCAGCCCCGGACAGGGGGCGAAGTCCTACGAGCAGTACTTC. The chain combines TRBV29-1 with TRBJ2-7; 11 bases line up with TRBD1. CDR1 and CDR2 from the germline V gene are SQVTM and ANQGSEA. This CDR3 has 14 residues. V gave up 8 bases and J gave up 1 base; unmatched junction bases: 7.

This chain connects TRBV19 to TRBJ2-1; 9 bases map to TRBD2. Germline V lookup: CDR1 LNHDA, CDR2 SQIVND (reference sequence). The trim removed 6 bases at V and 7 bases at J, leaving 25 bases unmatched. This CDR3 has 20 amino acids. This chain's CDR3 is CASRPPPGEGLAGSGNEQFF. CDR3 DNA: TGTGCCAGTAGACCGCCCCCGGGAGAGGGGCTAGCGGGATCTGGGAATGAGCAGTTCTTC.

V is TRBV4-1 and J is TRBJ1-3; no definite D call. V was pared by 2 bases and J by 0 bases, with 14 bases between. Germline CDR1 is MGHRA and CDR2 is YSYEKL. The CDR3 runs 17 residues. DNA of the CDR3: TGCGCCAGCAGCCAACTGCACCCGGAATCCTCTGGAAACACCATATATTTT. It yields the protein CASSQLHPESSGNTIYF.

The rearrangement links TRBV7-2 to TRBJ2-7, with 10 positions matching TRBD1. The ends lost 5 bases at V and 3 bases at J; junction bases unmatched: 16. The CDR3 is 18 amino acids. Per the germline V gene, CDR1 is SGHTA and CDR2 is FQGNSA. The DNA of the CDR3 is TGTGCCAGCAGCCCAGGGCCCGGGACAGGGGTTGGCGGCTACGAGCAGTACTTC. It encodes CASSPGPGTGVGGYEQYF.

The chain uses TRBV4-3 and TRBJ1-4; no firm D call. The V gene lost 0 bases and the J gene lost 1 base, with 9 bases spanning the gap. The CDR3 has 16 residues. CDR1 is LGHNA and CDR2 is YSLEER in the germline V gene. The CDR3 coding sequence is TGCGCCAGCAGCCAAGATTCAGAGGGAACTAATGAAAAACTGTTTTTT. Protein product: CASSQDSEGTNEKLFF.

V and J are TRBV28 and TRBJ2-7, with 9 bases fitting TRBD1. This CDR3 region has 15 residues. Germline V CDR1 and CDR2: MDHEN, SYDVKM. V shed 1 base and J 3 bases; nucleotides not matched to a gene: 4. The CDR3: CASSLLGTGIYEQYF. The DNA for the CDR3 is TGTGCCAGCAGTTTATTAGGGACAGGGATCTACGAGCAGTACTTC.

The chain employs TRBV5-4 and TRBJ2-1, with D maybe TRBD1 (7 bases). This CDR3 has 17 amino acids. Germline-derived CDR1 and CDR2 are SGHNT and YYREEE (reference sequence). V lost 1 base and J lost 4, with 18 bases in between. The CDR3 protein is CASSLHPTGDLYNEQFF. CDR3 in DNA: TGTGCCAGCAGCTTGCACCCTACAGGGGACTTATACAATGAGCAGTTCTTC.

In its sample, this clone was seen many times. This sequence joins TRBV4-3 and TRBJ2-2; 10 bases align to TRBD2. Germline CDR1 is LGHNA and CDR2 is YSLEER. The V gene end was trimmed by 0 bases and the J gene end by 4 bases; junction bases not matched to a gene: 8. CDR3 size: 18 residues. The CDR3 spells CASSQDSETSGSTGELFF. The CDR3 DNA follows: TGCGCCAGCAGCCAAGATTCGGAGACTAGCGGGTCCACCGGGGAGCTGTTTTTT.

The chain combines TRBV5-4 with TRBJ1-1, with a weak D call TRBD1 (5 bases). CDR1 is SGHNT and CDR2 is YYREEE in the germline V gene (reference sequence). V shed 4 bases and J shed 11 bases, with 18 bases lying between them. The CDR3 sequence is 13 residues long. The CDR3 bases are TGTGCCAGCAGCGGGGGTCTAGCCCCGGAGGCTTTCTTT. It is translated as CASSGGLAPEAFF.

The rearrangement links TRBV4-1 to TRBJ2-1; D remains unclear. Germline V gene lookup returns CDR1 MGHRA and CDR2 YSYEKL. The CDR3 has 16 residues. Trimming took off 0 bases at V and 0 bases at J, with 9 bases between the two ends. The CDR3 DNA reads TGCGCCAGCAGCCAAGAACCAGCGAGCTCCTACAATGAGCAGTTCTTC. As protein: CASSQEPASSYNEQFF.